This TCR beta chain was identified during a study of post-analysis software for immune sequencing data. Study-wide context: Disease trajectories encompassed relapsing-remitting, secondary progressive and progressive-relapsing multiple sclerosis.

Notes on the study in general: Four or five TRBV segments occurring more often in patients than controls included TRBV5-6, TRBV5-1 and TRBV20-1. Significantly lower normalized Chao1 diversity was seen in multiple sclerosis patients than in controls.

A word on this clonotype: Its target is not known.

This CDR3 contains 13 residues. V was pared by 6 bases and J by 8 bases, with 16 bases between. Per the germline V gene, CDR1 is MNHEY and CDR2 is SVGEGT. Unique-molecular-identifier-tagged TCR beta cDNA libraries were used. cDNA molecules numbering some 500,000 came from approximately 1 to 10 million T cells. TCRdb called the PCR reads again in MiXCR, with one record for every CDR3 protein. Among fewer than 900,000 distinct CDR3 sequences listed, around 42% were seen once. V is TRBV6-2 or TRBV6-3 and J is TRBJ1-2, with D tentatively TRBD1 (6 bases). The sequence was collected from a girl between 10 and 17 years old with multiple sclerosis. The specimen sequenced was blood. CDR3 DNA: TGTGCCAGCAGGAAGACAGGCATAGGAGGCTACACCTTC. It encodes CASRKTGIGGYTF.